This T cell receptor beta chain was recovered during a study of OX40 agonist ivuxolimab in advanced cancers. At the level of the study: Participants, about 83% male, averaged approximately 56 years of age, ranging from roughly 20 to 79.

This CDR3 has 13 amino acids. The V and J ends lost 4 bases and 4 bases respectively, with 10 bases between them. Germline V gene lookup returns CDR1 SGHAT and CDR2 FQNNGV. Clones were read by immunoSEQ multiplex PCR, and TCRdb kept only the in-frame ones, dropping some. The sample carries about 78,000 clones, roughly 84% recorded once. The rearrangement joins TRBV11-2 to TRBJ1-2; possible D gene TRBD1, 5 bases. The source of this sequence is an adult with an advanced solid tumor such as melanoma, head and neck, liver or kidney cancer. The source was CD4+ or CD8+ T cells sorted from blood, collected in a trial of the OX40 agonist ivuxolimab. The DNA for the CDR3 is TGTGCCAGCAGCTACGGGGGGAGCTATGGCTACACCTTC. Amino acid sequence: CASSYGGSYGYTF.